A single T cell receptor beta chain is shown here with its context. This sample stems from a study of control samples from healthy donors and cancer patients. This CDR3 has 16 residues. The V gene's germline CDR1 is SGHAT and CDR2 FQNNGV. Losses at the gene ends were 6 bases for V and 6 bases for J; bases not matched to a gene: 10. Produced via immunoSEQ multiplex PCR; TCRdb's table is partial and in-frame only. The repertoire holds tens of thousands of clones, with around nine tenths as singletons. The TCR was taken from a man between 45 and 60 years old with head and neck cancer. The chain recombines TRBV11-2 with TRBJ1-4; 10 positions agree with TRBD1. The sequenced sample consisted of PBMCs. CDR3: CASRTYGTGVDEKLFF. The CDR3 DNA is TGTGCCAGCAGAACCTACGGGACAGGGGTTGATGAAAAACTGTTTTTT. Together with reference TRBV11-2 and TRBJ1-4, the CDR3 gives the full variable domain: EAGVAQSPRYKIIEKRQSVAFWCNPISGHATLYWYQQILGQGPKLLIQFQNNGVVDDSQLPKDRFSAERLKGVDSTLKIQPAKLEDSAVYLCASRTYGTGVDEKLFFGSGTQLSVL.